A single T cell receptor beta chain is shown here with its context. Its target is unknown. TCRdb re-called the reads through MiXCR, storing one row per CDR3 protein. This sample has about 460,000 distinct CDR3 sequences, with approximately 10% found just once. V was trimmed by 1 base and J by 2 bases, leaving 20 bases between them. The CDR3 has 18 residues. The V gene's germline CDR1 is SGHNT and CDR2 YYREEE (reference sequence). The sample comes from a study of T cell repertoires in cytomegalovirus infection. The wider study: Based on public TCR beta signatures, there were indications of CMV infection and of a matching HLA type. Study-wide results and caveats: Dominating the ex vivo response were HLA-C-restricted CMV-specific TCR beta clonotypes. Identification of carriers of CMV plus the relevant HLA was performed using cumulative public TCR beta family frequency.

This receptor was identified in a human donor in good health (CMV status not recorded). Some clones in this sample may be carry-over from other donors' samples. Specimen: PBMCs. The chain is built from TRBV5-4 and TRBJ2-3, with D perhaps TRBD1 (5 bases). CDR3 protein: CASSLYLGRTHNTDTQYF. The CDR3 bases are TGTGCCAGCAGCTTGTACCTTGGGCGGACACACAACACAGATACGCAGTATTTT. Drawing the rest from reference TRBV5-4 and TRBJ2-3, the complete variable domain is ETGVTQSPTHLIKTRGQQVTLRCSSQSGHNTVSWYQQALGQGPQFIFQYYREEENGRGNFPPRFSGLQFPNYSSELNVNALELDDSALYLCASSLYLGRTHNTDTQYFGPGTRLTVL.